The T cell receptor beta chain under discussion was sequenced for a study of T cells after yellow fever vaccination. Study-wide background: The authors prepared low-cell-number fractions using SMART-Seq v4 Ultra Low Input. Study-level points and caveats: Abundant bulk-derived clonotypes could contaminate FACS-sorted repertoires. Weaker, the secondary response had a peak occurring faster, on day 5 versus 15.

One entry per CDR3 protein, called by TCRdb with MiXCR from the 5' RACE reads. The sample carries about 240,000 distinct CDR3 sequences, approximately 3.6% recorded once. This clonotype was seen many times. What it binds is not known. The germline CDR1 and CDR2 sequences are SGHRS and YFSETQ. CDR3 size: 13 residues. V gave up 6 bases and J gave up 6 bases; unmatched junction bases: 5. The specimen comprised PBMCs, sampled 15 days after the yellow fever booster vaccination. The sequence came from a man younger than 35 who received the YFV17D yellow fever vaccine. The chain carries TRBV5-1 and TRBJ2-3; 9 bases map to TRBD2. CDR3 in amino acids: CASTAGGLDTQYF. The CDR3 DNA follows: TGCGCCAGCACCGCGGGGGGGCTCGATACGCAGTATTTT.